Presented here are 28 T cell receptor beta chains from one specimen sequenced in a study of PD-1 blockade in classical Hodgkin lymphoma. Sequencing used immunoSEQ multiplex PCR; TCRdb keeps in-frame clones, though not all of them. The sample shows around 46,000 clones, roughly 80% of them seen only once. All the patients suffered relapse after autologous stem cell transplantation, and brentuximab vedotin exposure differed. Sample: peripheral blood mononuclear cells (PBMCs), taken before the second cycle of nivolumab. These receptor sequences come from a human donor with classical Hodgkin lymphoma.

The J gene is TRBJ2-5, the V gene TRBV10-3; 9 bases fit TRBD1. Germline V lookup: CDR1 ENHRY, CDR2 SYGVKD. Losses at the gene ends were 10 bases for V and 2 bases for J; bases not matched to a gene: 11. The CDR3 length is 15 residues. The CDR3 nucleotides are TGTGCCAGCTATCCGGGACAGGGTATTCAAGAGACCCAGTACTTC. Translation gives CASYPGQGIQETQYF.

The V and J genes are TRBV30 and TRBJ2-1; 12 bases agree with TRBD2. J gave up 5 bases and V 3 bases, and 2 bases lay outside the gene matches. Per the germline V gene, CDR1 is GTSNPN and CDR2 is SVGIG (reference sequence). This CDR3 comprises 14 residues. CDR3 sequence: CAWSLAGGHNEQFF. CDR3 coding DNA: TGTGCCTGGAGCCTAGCGGGGGGGCACAATGAGCAGTTCTTC. Supplemented by reference TRBV30 and TRBJ2-1, the full variable domain reads SQTIHQWPATLVQPVGSPLSLECTVEGTSNPNLYWYRQAAGRGLQLLFYSVGIGQISSEVPQNLSASRPQDRQFILSSKKLLLSDSGFYLCAWSLAGGHNEQFFGPGTRLTVL.

The CDR3 region is CASSLESGRKTQYF. For the CDR3, the DNA is TGTGCCAGCAGCTTAGAATCAGGGAGGAAGACCCAGTACTTC. J is TRBJ2-5 and V is TRBV7-2; tentatively, D is TRBD2 (6 bases). This CDR3 has 14 residues. Germline CDR1 SGHTA, CDR2 FQGNSA. V gave up 1 base and J gave up 6 bases, with 12 bases separating them.

V gene TRBV18 combines with J gene TRBJ2-5; no definite D call. Germline V gives CDR1 KGHSH, CDR2 LQKENI. V was clipped by 6 bases and J by 5 bases, with 16 bases between them. This CDR3 has 14 residues. The CDR3 reads CASSSSGPGETQYF. The CDR3 DNA sequence: TGTGCCAGCTCTTCTTCTGGGCCCGGGGAGACCCAGTACTTC.

Written as DNA, the CDR3 is TGTGCCAGCAGCTTGGTGGAACAAGAGACCCAGTACTTC. Protein sequence: CASSLVEQETQYF. The chain couples TRBV5-6 to TRBJ2-5; D is uncertain. V gave up 0 bases and J gave up 2 bases, with 5 bases separating them. The CDR3 sequence is 13 residues long. Germline lookup yields CDR1 SGHDT and CDR2 YYEEEE.

This chain joins TRBV7-2 and TRBJ2-1; 9 bases are a match to TRBD1. This CDR3 contains 13 residues. Germline V gene lookup returns CDR1 SGHTA and CDR2 FQGNSA. With V trimmed by 5 bases and J by 8 bases, 4 bases remained unmatched. CDR3 DNA: TGTGCCAGCAGCGGGACAGGGAACGATGAGCAGTTCTTC. Its translation is CASSGTGNDEQFF.

This clone has only a few counts. The chain carries TRBV7-9 and TRBJ1-6; the D gene is possibly TRBD1 (6 bases). V gave up 4 bases and J gave up 14 bases, with 21 bases separating them. This CDR3 contains 15 residues. Germline V gene data show CDR1 as SEHNR and CDR2 as FQNEAQ (reference sequence). The CDR3 nucleotides are TGTGCCAGCAGCTCCGCCGACAGGCGTGGGGGATCCCTCCACTTT. It translates to CASSSADRRGGSLHF.

The chain recombines TRBV19 with TRBJ1-5, with TRBD1 matching 7 bases. Germline V lookup: CDR1 LNHDA, CDR2 SQIVND (reference sequence). The CDR3 consists of 15 residues. V was pared by 3 bases and J by 4 bases, with 6 bases of the junction left unmatched. In DNA, the CDR3 is TGTGCCAGTAGTATGGTATTACAGGGGAATCAGCCCCAGCATTTT. This gives the protein CASSMVLQGNQPQHF.

This clone is classed as medium-sized. V usage is TRBV6-6 and J usage is TRBJ2-2; D possibly corresponds to TRBD1 (7 bases). The CDR3 has 15 amino acids. V lost 7 bases, J lost 2 bases, and 14 bases lay in between. CDR1 and CDR2 from the germline V gene are MNHNY and SVGAGI (reference sequence). The CDR3 nucleotides are TGTGCCAGCATCCAAGGAGGGGGCAACACCGGGGAGCTGTTTTTT. This codes for CASIQGGGNTGELFF.

The chain employs TRBV19 and TRBJ1-5; TRBD1 might be the D (6 bases). CDR3 length: 16 residues. The germline V gene encodes CDR1 LNHDA and CDR2 SQIVND (reference sequence). Deletions cut 3 bases from V and 0 bases from J, with 12 bases between. The CDR3: CASSMGHPTSNQPQHF. The CDR3 DNA follows: TGTGCCAGTAGTATGGGACACCCTACTAGCAATCAGCCCCAGCATTTT. Drawing the rest from reference TRBV19 and TRBJ1-5, the complete variable domain is DGGITQSPKYLFRKEGQNVTLSCEQNLNHDAMYWYRQDPGQGLRLIYYSQIVNDFQKGDIAEGYSVSREKKESFPLTVTSAQKNPTAFYLCASSMGHPTSNQPQHFGDGTRLSIL.

This sequence joins TRBV7-9 and TRBJ2-7; the D is unclear. This CDR3 has 14 amino acids. Germline V gene lookup returns CDR1 SEHNR and CDR2 FQNEAQ (reference sequence). V gave up 5 bases and J gave up 1 base, with 12 bases separating them. The CDR3 nucleotides read TGTGCCAGCAGCCATACGAGGATTTCCTACGAGCAGTACTTC. Its protein product is CASSHTRISYEQYF.

The gene calls are TRBV5-8 and TRBJ1-1; D gene uncertain. The CDR3 totals 16 residues. The V end lost 4 bases, the J end lost 9 bases, and 25 bases lay between the germline ends. Germline loops: CDR1 SGHTS, CDR2 YDEGEE. This chain's CDR3 is CASSRLGRYTLTQAFF. The DNA for the CDR3 is TGTGCCAGCAGCCGATTGGGGAGATATACCCTGACTCAAGCTTTCTTT.

V and J are TRBV28 and TRBJ1-2; no reliable D call. V lost 3 bases to trimming and J lost 1 base, with 6 bases between them. The germline V gene encodes CDR1 MDHEN and CDR2 SYDVKM. The CDR3 has 13 residues. CDR3: CASSLSDNYGYTF. CDR3 nucleotide sequence: TGTGCCAGCAGTTTGTCCGATAACTATGGCTACACCTTC.

The chain recombines TRBV6-5 with TRBJ1-2, with TRBD1 matching 7 bases. V dropped 5 bases and J dropped 4; count of bases not matched to a gene: 4. Per the germline V gene, CDR1 is MNHEY and CDR2 is SVGAGI. The CDR3 consists of 13 residues. CDR3 sequence: CASSRDSFYGYTF. The DNA of the CDR3 is TGTGCCAGCAGTCGGGACAGCTTCTATGGCTACACCTTC.

The gene calls are TRBV5-1 and TRBJ2-3; 8 bases are a match to TRBD2. Germline CDR1 and CDR2: SGHRS and YFSETQ. This CDR3 comprises 14 residues. V lost 0 bases, J lost 3 bases, and 0 bases stayed unmatched. The CDR3 nucleotides are TGCGCCAGCAGCTTGGGCGGGGGGACAGATACGCAGTATTTT. This encodes CASSLGGGTDTQYF.

This clone was counted once. Because the CDR3's place on the DNA is in doubt, the DNA is left out and the CDR3 is given as listed by TCRdb. The chain has TRBV12-2 and TRBJ2-3; the D call of TRBD2 is as the table states it, not checked on the DNA. TRBV12-2 is assigned pseudogene status. The CDR3 adds up to 19 amino acids, both ends counted. The CDR3 reads CASRLVGVGSGRAPDTQYF.

This clone was found once. The J gene is TRBJ1-1, the V gene TRBV25-1, with no clear D. CDR1 MGHDK and CDR2 SYGVNS come from the germline V gene. CDR3 length: 11 residues. V lost 6 bases to trimming and J lost 7 bases, with 9 bases between them. As DNA, the CDR3 is TGTGCCAGCAGAGGTGAGTATGAAGCTTTCTTT. Translation: CASRGEYEAFF.

The CDR3 loop reads CASSLDPTWSGRVDEQFF. CDR3 nucleotides: TGTGCCAGCAGCTTAGACCCCACGTGGAGCGGGAGGGTCGATGAGCAGTTCTTC. V usage is TRBV7-9 and J usage is TRBJ2-1, with 10 positions matching TRBD2. V dropped 1 base and J dropped 8; count of bases not matched to a gene: 14. The CDR3 is 18 residues long. CDR1 is SEHNR, CDR2 FQNEAQ, per germline (reference sequence). The full variable domain, completed using reference TRBV7-9 and TRBJ2-1, is DTGVSQNPRHKITKRGQNVTFRCDPISEHNRLYWYRQTLGQGPEFLTYFQNEAQLEKSRLLSDRFSAERPKGSFSTLEIQRTEQGDSAMYLCASSLDPTWSGRVDEQFFGPGTRLTVL.

V is TRBV2 and J is TRBJ2-2, with D possibly matching TRBD2 (5 bases). V was shortened by 6 bases and J by 5 bases, with 13 bases between the two germline ends. This CDR3 region has 14 residues. The germline V gene has CDR1 SNHLY and CDR2 FYNNEI. CDR3: CASRGLRGTGELFF. CDR3 DNA sequence: TGTGCCAGCAGAGGACTCCGAGGGACCGGGGAGCTGTTTTTT.

The chain combines TRBV19 with TRBJ1-1, with 7 positions matching TRBD1. Trimming cost V 6 bases and J 0 bases; bases outside gene matches: 7. CDR3 length: 15 amino acids. Looked up from germline, CDR1 is LNHDA and CDR2 is SQIVND (reference sequence). CDR3 region: CASRRQGQLNTEAFF. CDR3 bases: TGTGCCAGTAGACGTCAGGGACAGTTGAACACTGAAGCTTTCTTT.

In this sample, this clone turned up once. V gene TRBV7-2 combines with J gene TRBJ2-7; the D is unclear. Trimming removed 5 bases from V and 3 bases from J, with 17 bases in between. The CDR3 sequence is 15 residues long. Germline lookup yields CDR1 SGHTA and CDR2 FQGNSA. The CDR3 DNA follows: TGTGCCAGCAGCCCCCTCGGCGGTGGAGTCTACGAGCAGTACTTC. This gives the protein CASSPLGGGVYEQYF.

In this sample, this clone turned up a few times. The V and J genes are TRBV18 and TRBJ1-6, with 9 positions matching TRBD1. Germline V gene data show CDR1 as KGHSH and CDR2 as LQKENI. There are 17 residues in the CDR3. The V and J ends lost 4 bases and 9 bases, in that order; junction bases with no gene match: 13. The CDR3 bases are TGTGCCAGCTCACTTTCTCAACAGGGGGCGCGAGGTTCACCCCTCCACTTT. Translation gives CASSLSQQGARGSPLHF.

The chain joins TRBV5-4 to TRBJ2-1, with 10 bases matching TRBD2. CDR1 SGHNT and CDR2 YYREEE come from the germline V gene (reference sequence). Trimming cost V 3 bases and J 5 bases; bases outside gene matches: 5. This CDR3 is 15 amino acids long. CDR3 bases: TGTGCCAGCAGCTCAGCGGGGGGGCTGCACAATGAGCAGTTCTTC. Amino acids: CASSSAGGLHNEQFF. Together with reference TRBV5-4 and TRBJ2-1, the CDR3 gives the full variable domain: ETGVTQSPTHLIKTRGQQVTLRCSSQSGHNTVSWYQQALGQGPQFIFQYYREEENGRGNFPPRFSGLQFPNYSSELNVNALELDDSALYLCASSSAGGLHNEQFFGPGTRLTVL.

V and J are TRBV11-2 and TRBJ1-4; D gene uncertain. The ends were cut back, 10 bases at V and 0 bases at J, with 12 bases in the middle. Germline CDR1 reads SGHAT; CDR2 reads FQNNGV. The CDR3 runs to 14 residues. In DNA form, the CDR3 reads TGTGCCACCGCCGTGGGCCCAACTAATGAAAAACTGTTTTTT. Translation gives CATAVGPTNEKLFF.

This clone was found many times. The V gene is TRBV7-2, the J gene TRBJ2-7, with a possible D match to TRBD1 (6 bases). Trimming removed 3 bases at V and 4 bases at J, with 10 bases between. Germline V gene data show CDR1 as SGHTA and CDR2 as FQGNSA. The CDR3 totals 13 residues. This CDR3 is CASSFHTGYEQYF. For the CDR3, the DNA is TGTGCCAGCAGCTTCCACACAGGGTACGAGCAGTACTTC. Complete variable domain (other parts from reference TRBV7-2 and TRBJ2-7): GAGVSQSPSNKVTEKGKDVELRCDPISGHTALYWYRQSLGQGLEFLIYFQGNSAPDKSGLPSDRFSAERTGGSVSTLTIQRTQQEDSAVYLCASSFHTGYEQYFGPGTRLTVT.

The chain couples TRBV10-2 to TRBJ2-1; 8 bases agree with TRBD2. Germline V gives CDR1 WSHSY, CDR2 SAAADI. The J segment lost 7 bases and the V segment lost 6 bases, leaving 8 bases of the junction unmatched. This CDR3 contains 14 residues. The chain's CDR3 is CASSWTSPENEQFF. The CDR3 nucleotides read TGCGCCAGCAGCTGGACTAGCCCCGAAAATGAGCAGTTCTTC.

The V and J genes are TRBV7-8 and TRBJ1-1; D is possibly TRBD1 (6 bases). V was trimmed by 5 bases and J by 1 base, leaving 14 bases between them. CDR3 length: 15 amino acids. CDR1 is SGHVS and CDR2 is FQNEAQ in the germline V gene. CDR3 residues: CASSAYTGTNTEAFF. As DNA, the CDR3 is TGTGCCAGCAGCGCCTATACAGGGACGAACACTGAAGCTTTCTTT. Full variable domain (rest looked up from reference TRBV7-8 and TRBJ1-1): GAGVSQSPRYKVAKRGQDVALRCDPISGHVSLFWYQQALGQGPEFLTYFQNEAQLDKSGLPSDRFFAERPEGSVSTLKIQRTQQEDSAVYLCASSAYTGTNTEAFFGQGTRLTVV.

This sequence joins TRBV4-2 and TRBJ1-5; D not resolved. Germline CDR1 reads LGHNA; CDR2 reads YNFKEQ. The CDR3 length is 14 residues. Trimming removed 0 bases from V and 7 bases from J, with 10 bases in between. CDR3 protein: CASSQEGGNQPQHF. CDR3 nucleotides: TGTGCCAGCAGCCAAGAAGGCGGGAACCAGCCCCAGCATTTT.